A selection of T cell receptor beta chains follows, all from one sample in a study of blood T cell repertoires in COVID-19. Some clones are missing from TCRdb's copy, which holds only in-frame ones; the method was immunoSEQ multiplex PCR. The sample has under 350,000 clones, roughly 90% seen once. Sequencing used peripheral blood. These receptors all stem from a woman in her thirties with COVID-19, enrolled during active disease. CDR3s include the opening cysteine and the closing phenylalanine or tryptophan. The D gene is left open where the match is weak. Clone size, where shown, is once, few, many, or a class for clones that have expanded.

>TRBV6-1|.|TRBD2|TRBJ2-7
CASSELAGPTYEQYF
TGTGCCAGCAGTGAACTAGCGGGCCCTACCTACGAGCAGTACTTC
>TRBV30|.|TRBD2|TRBJ2-2
CAWSVPAGGVPGELFF
TGTGCCTGGAGTGTACCGGCGGGAGGAGTTCCCGGGGAGCTGTTTTTT
>TRBV19|.|.|TRBJ1-6
CASSIQRAINSPLHF
TGTGCCAGTAGTATCCAGCGGGCTATTAATTCACCCCTCCACTTT
>TRBV28|once|.|TRBJ1-5
CASTPGVQPQHF
TGTGCCAGCACGCCGGGGGTGCAGCCCCAGCATTTT
>TRBV4-1|.|.|TRBJ1-3
CASSQDLTAGNTIYF
TGCGCCAGCAGCCAAGATTTGACAGCTGGAAACACCATATATTTT
>TRBV10-3|.|.|TRBJ1-3
CAITGPGLGNTIYF
TGTGCCATCACGGGGCCGGGACTCGGAAACACCATATATTTT
>TRBV28|once|TRBD1|TRBJ1-4
CASSSGQSREKLFF
TGTGCCAGCAGTTCGGGACAGTCTAGGGAAAAACTGTTTTTT
>TRBV28|.|.|TRBJ2-2
CASTRAGSAGELFF
TGTGCCAGCACCCGAGCCGGTTCTGCCGGGGAGCTGTTTTTT
>TRBV4-1|once|TRBD1|TRBJ1-1
CASSIGQGTNTEAFF
TGCGCCAGCAGCATCGGACAGGGGACGAACACTGAAGCTTTCTTT
>TRBV18|.|TRBD1|TRBJ1-1
CASSPGTGNTEAFF
TGTGCCAGCTCACCCGGGACAGGAAACACTGAAGCTTTCTTT
>TRBV19|.|.|TRBJ1-2
CASSPRVGGGYGYTF
TGTGCCAGTAGTCCCCGGGTAGGGGGTGGCTATGGCTACACCTTC
>TRBV6-5|.|.|TRBJ1-1
CASKIGGRTEAFF
TGTGCCAGCAAGATAGGGGGAAGGACTGAAGCTTTCTTT
>TRBV10-2|once|TRBD1|TRBJ2-3
CATKKETGSTDTQYF
TGCGCCACCAAAAAGGAGACAGGGAGCACAGATACGCAGTATTTT
>TRBV27|.|.|TRBJ1-1
CASSLKGGGTEAFF
TGTGCCAGCAGTTTAAAGGGAGGAGGAACTGAAGCTTTCTTT
>TRBV19|.|.|TRBJ1-5
CASSIVWAGRSNQPQHF
TGTGCCAGTAGTATAGTTTGGGCAGGGCGAAGCAATCAGCCCCAGCATTTT
>TRBV19|.|.|TRBJ2-4
CASSIEEGDIQYF
TGTGCCAGTAGTATTGAAGAGGGGGACATTCAGTACTTC
>TRBV28|.|TRBD2|TRBJ2-1
CASSPRDYLNEQFF
TGTGCCAGCAGTCCCCGGGACTATTTGAATGAGCAGTTCTTC
>TRBV10-1|.|TRBD1|TRBJ1-1
CASSDPRGLGTEAFF
TGCGCCAGCAGTGACCCCAGGGGGCTGGGCACTGAAGCTTTCTTT
>TRBV5-1|.|TRBD1|TRBJ2-2
CASSLGTGQGTGELFF
TGCGCCAGCAGCTTGGGGACAGGGCAAGGCACCGGGGAGCTGTTTTTT
>TRBV4-1|.|.|TRBJ2-2
CASSRRDLVGTGELFF
TGCGCCAGCAGCCGAAGGGACTTAGTCGGGACCGGGGAGCTGTTTTTT
>TRBV6-6|.|TRBD1|TRBJ2-7
CASSYRDRVAEQYF
TGTGCCAGCAGTTACAGGGACAGGGTCGCCGAGCAGTACTTC
>TRBV7-3|.|.|TRBJ2-1
CASSSDSHDNEQFF
TGTGCCAGCAGCAGCGACTCCCACGACAATGAGCAGTTCTTC
>TRBV24-1|.|.|TRBJ2-1
CATSRGRGSYNEQFF
TGTGCCACCAGCCGAGGGCGGGGCTCCTACAATGAGCAGTTCTTC
>TRBV27|.|.|TRBJ1-6
CASSSGVYNSPLHF
TGTGCCAGCAGTTCCGGGGTATATAATTCACCCCTCCACTTT
>TRBV4-1|.|.|TRBJ1-5
CASSPALADQPQHF
TGCGCCAGCAGCCCCGCCTTAGCGGATCAGCCCCAGCATTTT
>TRBV27|.|.|TRBJ1-1
CASSPSRDTKAFF
TGTGCCAGCAGTCCGTCCAGGGACACTAAAGCTTTCTTT
>TRBV28|.|TRBD1|TRBJ1-6
CASSTQGEASPLHF
TGTGCCAGCAGTACCCAGGGGGAGGCTTCACCCCTCCACTTT
>TRBV3-1/TRBV3-2|.|TRBD2|TRBJ2-1
CASSSLGGAGGGYNEQFF
TGTGCCAGCAGCAGCCTGGGGGGAGCGGGAGGAGGCTACAATGAGCAGTTCTTC
>TRBV6-5|.|.|TRBJ1-5
CAVRGGPNQPQHF
TGTGCCGTAAGGGGGGGCCCCAATCAGCCCCAGCATTTT
>TRBV3-1/TRBV3-2|.|TRBD2|TRBJ2-5
CASSQEGTSPRETQYF
TGTGCCAGCAGCCAAGAGGGGACTAGCCCCAGAGAGACCCAGTACTTC
>TRBV6-2/TRBV6-3|.|TRBD1|TRBJ1-6
CASSYIGQGDNSPLHF
TGTGCCAGCAGTTACATCGGACAGGGCGATAATTCACCCCTCCACTTT
>TRBV4-2|.|.|TRBJ1-3
CASSQDDSSGNTIYF
TGTGCCAGCAGCCAAGATGACAGCTCTGGAAACACCATATATTTT
>TRBV28|.|.|TRBJ1-5
CASSFGQPQHF
TGTGCCAGCAGTTTCGGTCAGCCCCAGCATTTT
>TRBV18|.|TRBD1|TRBJ1-6
CASSQTGGNSPLHF
TGTGCCAGCTCCCAGACAGGGGGTAATTCACCCCTCCACTTT
>TRBV30|.|.|TRBJ2-2
CAWNRPVFETGELFF
TGTGCCTGGAATCGTCCGGTATTTGAGACCGGGGAGCTGTTTTTT
>TRBV19|.|.|TRBJ1-1
CASSPLLAGRENTEAFF
TGTGCCAGTAGTCCCCTACTCGCGGGACGCGAGAACACTGAAGCTTTCTTT
>TRBV7-2|once|TRBD2|TRBJ2-2
CASSPLAGITGELFF
TGTGCCAGCAGCCCACTAGCGGGGATCACCGGGGAGCTGTTTTTT
>TRBV3-1/TRBV3-2|.|TRBD1|TRBJ1-4
CASSQVDRGRTNEKLFF
TGTGCCAGCAGCCAAGTGGACAGGGGACGAACTAATGAAAAACTGTTTTTT
>TRBV7-2|.|TRBD2|TRBJ2-7
CASRRTSGGTYEQYF
TGTGCCAGCAGACGGACTAGCGGGGGGACCTACGAGCAGTACTTC
>TRBV15|.|TRBD2|TRBJ2-3
CATSRVATSGSLADTQYF
TGTGCCACCAGCAGAGTAGCAACTAGCGGGTCGTTGGCTGATACGCAGTATTTT
>TRBV28|.|.|TRBJ1-4
CASSTGGDNEKLFF
TGTGCCAGCAGTACCGGAGGAGATAATGAAAAACTGTTTTTT
>TRBV27|.|TRBD1|TRBJ1-5
CASSSLGPGQGVHQPQHF
TGTGCCAGCAGTTCTCTAGGCCCGGGACAGGGCGTCCATCAGCCCCAGCATTTT
>TRBV24-1|.|TRBD2|TRBJ2-2
CATSDSTSGTGELFF
TGTGCCACCAGTGATTCGACTAGCGGCACCGGGGAGCTGTTTTTT
>TRBV23-1|.|TRBD2|TRBJ2-3
CASSPPGGSETDTQYF
TGCGCCAGCAGCCCCCCGGGGGGGAGCGAGACAGATACGCAGTATTTT
>TRBV6-5|.|TRBD1|TRBJ2-7
CASSYGGQGYEQYF
TGTGCCAGCAGTTACGGGGGACAGGGATACGAGCAGTACTTC
>TRBV25-1|many|.|TRBJ1-1
CASPRQLEAEAFF
TGTGCCAGCCCCCGGCAGCTGGAGGCTGAAGCTTTCTTT